This TCR beta chain appears in the sequencing data of a study of lymphopenia after photon versus proton radiotherapy. Whole-study results and caveats: Photon-treated patients lost naive T cells and TCR diversity; proton-treated stayed stable. Oligoclonal CD8+ Temra expansion after nadir drove photon patients' diversity drop. In patients who died, overall survival fell as post-nadir TCR diversity dropped more.

The table came from immunoSEQ multiplex PCR; TCRdb's copy has only in-frame clones and leaves some out. This sample has some 30,000 clones, with over 80% found just once. The germline gives CDR1 MNHNS, CDR2 SASEGT. The length of the CDR3 is 17 residues. Trimming took off 4 bases at V and 0 bases at J, with 16 bases between the two ends. This clone was detected a few times. What it binds is not known. The chain links TRBV6-1 to TRBJ1-3, with TRBD1 as a possible D gene (6 bases). Sequenced material: peripheral blood, taken from a patient treated with proton-based radiotherapy. The clonotype comes from an older woman with cholangiocarcinoma. Some clones in this sample may be carry-over from other donors' samples. The CDR3 sequence is CASSVQQGRNSGNTIYF. CDR3 nucleotide sequence: TGTGCCAGCAGTGTTCAGCAGGGGAGAAACTCTGGAAACACCATATATTTT.